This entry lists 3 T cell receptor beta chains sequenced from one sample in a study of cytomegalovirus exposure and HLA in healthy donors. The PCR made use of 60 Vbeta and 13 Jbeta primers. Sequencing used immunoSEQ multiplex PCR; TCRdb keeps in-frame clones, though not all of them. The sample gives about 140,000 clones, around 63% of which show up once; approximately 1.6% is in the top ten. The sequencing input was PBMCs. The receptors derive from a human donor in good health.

The CDR3 loop is CASSLLQGAAETQYF. The CDR3 DNA reads TGCGCCAGCAGCTTACTACAGGGGGCGGCGGAGACCCAGTACTTC. V and J are TRBV5-1 and TRBJ2-5; the match to TRBD1 covers 9 bases. J was trimmed by 5 bases and V by 2 bases; bases with no gene match: 7. This CDR3 comprises 15 residues. Per the germline V gene, CDR1 is SGHRS and CDR2 is YFSETQ.

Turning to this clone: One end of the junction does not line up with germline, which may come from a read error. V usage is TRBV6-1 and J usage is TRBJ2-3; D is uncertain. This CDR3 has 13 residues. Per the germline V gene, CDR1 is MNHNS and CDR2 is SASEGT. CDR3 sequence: CAGSEGLTDTQYF. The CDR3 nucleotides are TGTGCCGGCAGTGAAGGGCTCACAGATACGCAGTATTTT.

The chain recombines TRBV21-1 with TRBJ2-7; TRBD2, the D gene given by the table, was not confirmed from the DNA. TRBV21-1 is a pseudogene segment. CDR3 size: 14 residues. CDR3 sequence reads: CASRAGRFLIQQYF. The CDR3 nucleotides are TGTGCCAGCAGGGCGGGTAGGTTCCTAATTCAGCAGTACTTC.